This T cell receptor beta chain was sequenced for a study of blood T cell repertoires in COVID-19. Study-wide context: The origin of the acute and convalescent COVID-19 samples was the United States, Italy and Spain. PBMCs, B-cell-depleted T cells, or T cells provided the cDNA or gDNA that made up the material.

Trimming cost V 3 bases and J 3 bases, with 9 bases left between them. The V gene's germline CDR1 is KGHSH and CDR2 LQKENI. The CDR3 consists of 13 residues. In the source study's methods: Reference gene primer amplification yielded estimated nucleated cell counts. The table came from immunoSEQ multiplex PCR; TCRdb's copy has only in-frame clones and leaves some out. That table gives V, J and clone size, and the DNA gave D and trimming. The data contain approximately 110,000 clones, around 87% of them singletons. The sample consisted of peripheral blood. The sequence derives from a woman at least 80 years old with acute or convalescent COVID-19. This chain joins TRBV18 and TRBJ2-7; D is unclear. CDR3: CASSPQQSYEQYF. CDR3 coding DNA: TGTGCCAGCTCACCCCAACAGAGCTACGAGCAGTACTTC.